This entry lists 6 T cell receptor beta chains sequenced from one sample in a study of blood T cell repertoires in COVID-19. TCRdb's copy holds only in-frame clones and misses some; the assay was immunoSEQ multiplex PCR. In the table there are approximately 180,000 clones, around 83% of which are singletons. Sequencing input: PBMCs or T cells enriched from blood (not recorded which). The receptors here all came from a man over 45 who had recovered from COVID-19.

The rearrangement links TRBV19 to TRBJ1-2, with a tentative D call TRBD1 (6 bases). From germline, CDR1 is LNHDA and CDR2 SQIVND (reference sequence). The CDR3 has 13 residues. V lost 9 bases, J lost 0 bases, and 11 bases lay in between. CDR3 residues: CASTGLSNYGYTF. In DNA form, the CDR3 reads TGTGCCAGCACAGGGCTATCTAACTATGGCTACACCTTC.

V usage is TRBV7-9 and J usage is TRBJ1-6, with 7 bases matching TRBD1. Germline CDR1 is SEHNR and CDR2 is FQNEAQ (reference sequence). The CDR3 covers 17 residues. J lost 3 bases, V lost 1 base, and 6 bases had no gene match. CDR3 nucleotide sequence: TGTGCCAGCAGCTTAGGGACAGGCGGATTCTATAATTCACCCCTCCACTTT. This translates into CASSLGTGGFYNSPLHF. The full variable domain, completed using reference TRBV7-9 and TRBJ1-6, is DTGVSQNPRHKITKRGQNVTFRCDPISEHNRLYWYRQTLGQGPEFLTYFQNEAQLEKSRLLSDRFSAERPKGSFSTLEIQRTEQGDSAMYLCASSLGTGGFYNSPLHFGNGTRLTVT.

This chain connects TRBV28 to TRBJ1-2, with TRBD1 identical over 7 bases. The trim removed 3 bases at V and 2 bases at J, leaving 12 bases unmatched. The CDR3 runs 17 residues. Germline V gives CDR1 MDHEN, CDR2 SYDVKM. CDR3 residues: CASSFPLGVQGNYGYTF. CDR3 DNA: TGTGCCAGCAGTTTCCCCTTGGGGGTACAGGGGAACTATGGCTACACCTTC.

The chain uses TRBV23-1 and TRBJ1-3; D gene unclear. TRBV23-1 is marked as an open reading frame, function uncertain. The CDR3 is 16 residues long. Trimming removed 0 bases from V and 1 base from J, with 10 bases in between. CDR3 nucleotide sequence: TGCGCCAGCAGTCAATCCCTACTGAGATCTGGAAACACCATATATTTT. This codes for CASSQSLLRSGNTIYF.

The genes are TRBV7-9 and TRBJ1-2, with D unclear. CDR3 length equals 13 residues. Trimming removed 3 bases from V and 2 bases from J, with 7 bases in between. Germline V gene lookup returns CDR1 SEHNR and CDR2 FQNEAQ (reference sequence). The CDR3 here is CASSFGSNYGYTF. The CDR3 DNA is TGTGCCAGCAGCTTCGGGTCCAACTATGGCTACACCTTC. Supplemented by reference TRBV7-9 and TRBJ1-2, the full variable domain reads DTGVSQNPRHKITKRGQNVTFRCDPISEHNRLYWYRQTLGQGPEFLTYFQNEAQLEKSRLLSDRFSAERPKGSFSTLEIQRTEQGDSAMYLCASSFGSNYGYTFGSGTRLTVV.

This chain joins TRBV9 and TRBJ2-3; D is unresolved. The CDR3 consists of 14 residues. CDR1 is SGDLS, CDR2 YYNGEE, per germline. Trimming took 2 bases from V and 2 from J, leaving 9 bases between them. This CDR3 is CASSVRYSTDTQYF. The DNA for the CDR3 is TGTGCCAGCAGCGTTCGATACTCCACAGATACGCAGTATTTT.